The T cell receptor beta chain described here comes from a study of CXCR3-negative and CXCR3-positive naive CD8 T cells. The libraries of TRB cDNA were constructed through 5' RACE using UMI labels. From the 5' RACE reads, TCRdb lists one entry per CDR3 protein and no DNA. This sample's table has about 62,000 distinct CDR3 sequences. Study results and limitations: TRBV-TRBJ usage was alike in naive CXCR3-negative and CXCR3-positive cells but differed in memory cells. Comparably high diversity was seen in both naive subsets, and much lower diversity in memory CD8+ cells.

CDR1 is MDHEN, CDR2 SYDVKM, per germline. The CDR3 totals 16 residues. A CD45RO-CCR7+CD27+CD95- phenotype identified naive CD8+ T cells. Worth noting for this clonotype: The antigen is undetermined.

The sample comprised naive CXCR3- CD8+ T cells from blood. Subset here: CD45RO-CCR7+CD27+CD95- naive CD8+ T cells lacking CXCR3 (TNR3-). The origin of this receptor is a human donor in good health. Some clones in this sample may be carry-over from other donors' samples. The chain combines TRBV28 with TRBJ2-7; TCRdb reports TRBD2, a call that lacks DNA to check it against. The CDR3 protein is CASSLIPMGLSYEQYF.